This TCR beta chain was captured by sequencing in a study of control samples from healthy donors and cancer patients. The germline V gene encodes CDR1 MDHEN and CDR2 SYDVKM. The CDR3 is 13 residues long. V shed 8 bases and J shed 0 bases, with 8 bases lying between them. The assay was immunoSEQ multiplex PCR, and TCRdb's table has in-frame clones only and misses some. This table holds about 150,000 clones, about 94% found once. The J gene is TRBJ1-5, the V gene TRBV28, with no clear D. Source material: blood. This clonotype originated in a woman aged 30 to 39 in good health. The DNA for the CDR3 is TGTGCCAGCGGCCCGGATAGCAATCAGCCCCAGCATTTT. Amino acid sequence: CASGPDSNQPQHF.